This section outlines one TCR beta chain sequence together with its context. Its antigen is unidentified. TCRdb's table, derived via immunoSEQ multiplex PCR, lists solely in-frame clones and lacks some. The sample shows some 20,000 clones, roughly 79% of them seen only once. This entry belongs to a study of neoadjuvant nivolumab and ipilimumab in lung cancer. General study results and limits: Resected-tumor TCR richness correlated positively with pretherapy blood richness. Only two of four nivolumab-treated tumors gained richness and clonality by surgery.

This receptor was identified in an adult with non-small cell lung cancer. This material consisted of tumor tissue, taken after neoadjuvant nivolumab, alone or with ipilimumab, at or shortly before surgery.

DNA of the CDR3: TGTGCCAGCTCACCATTGGCGGTCACCGGGGAGCTGTTTTTT. Protein: CASSPLAVTGELFF. The V call is TRBV18, the J call TRBJ2-2; no firm D call. This CDR3 contains 14 residues. Germline V lookup: CDR1 KGHSH, CDR2 LQKENI. V was clipped by 2 bases and J by 4 bases, with 8 bases between them.